Each of the 11 T cell receptor beta chains below was sequenced from the same sample in a study of intratumoral heterogeneity in liver cancer. Sequencing was performed with immunoSEQ multiplex PCR; in TCRdb, only in-frame clones are kept and a portion is missing. The table has 20,000 to 25,000 clones, approximately 70% seen once. The sample in question was tumor-adjacent normal tissue, obtained before any cancer treatment. These receptors came from a woman in her seventies with hepatocellular carcinoma.

V usage is TRBV30 and J usage is TRBJ2-2; 7 positions agree with TRBD2. Germline V gene data show CDR1 as GTSNPN and CDR2 as SVGIG (reference sequence). Trimming at V came to 7 bases and at J to 4 bases, leaving 6 bases not matched to a gene. The CDR3 totals 13 residues. The CDR3 protein is CAFRDYFTGELFF. The CDR3 DNA reads as TGTGCCTTCCGGGACTACTTCACCGGGGAGCTGTTTTTT.

The chain has TRBV5-1 and TRBJ2-1, with 9 bases fitting TRBD1. CDR1 is SGHRS, CDR2 YFSETQ, per germline. The CDR3 consists of 16 residues. V lost 2 bases, J lost 2 bases, and 5 bases stayed unmatched. The CDR3 DNA reads TGCGCCAGCAGCTTTGGGACAGGGAGACCCTACAATGAGCAGTTCTTC. Translation: CASSFGTGRPYNEQFF.

The chain joins TRBV28 to TRBJ1-5; D may be TRBD1 (6 bases). Germline V gives CDR1 MDHEN, CDR2 SYDVKM. V lost 6 bases to trimming and J lost 5 bases, with 20 bases between them. The CDR3 consists of 16 residues. CDR3 DNA sequence: TGTGCCAGCAGAGGACCAGGGACAACGGGATATCAGCCCCAGCATTTT. Its protein product is CASRGPGTTGYQPQHF.

The CDR3 nucleotides are TGTGCCATCAGTGGGACTAGCGGGAGTGCAGATACGCAGTATTTT. Amino acid sequence: CAISGTSGSADTQYF. This sequence joins TRBV10-3 and TRBJ2-3, with 13 bases aligning to TRBD2. Germline trimming cut 4 bases from V and 4 bases from J; bases unmatched to any gene: 2. The germline gives CDR1 ENHRY, CDR2 SYGVKD. The CDR3 spans 15 residues.

The J gene is TRBJ1-2, the V gene TRBV5-1; weak D call: TRBD1 (6 bases). The V end was cut by 4 bases, the J end by 6 bases, with 16 bases between. The CDR3 runs 14 residues. Germline V gene sequence: CDR1 SGHRS, CDR2 YFSETQ. The CDR3 here is CASSPSRQGHGYTF. In DNA form, the CDR3 reads TGCGCCAGCAGCCCCTCTCGGCAGGGGCATGGCTACACCTTC.

The genes are TRBV11-1 and TRBJ1-1; D might be TRBD1 (5 bases). Germline values: CDR1 SGHAT, CDR2 FQDESV (reference sequence). The CDR3 loop spans 14 amino acids. Trimming left V 3 bases short and J 1 base short, with 9 bases between. The DNA for the CDR3 is TGTGCCAGCAGCTTGGGGGGATCGAACACTGAAGCTTTCTTT. Amino acid sequence: CASSLGGSNTEAFF.

This rearrangement joins TRBV25-1 to TRBJ2-2, with D maybe TRBD1 (6 bases). The germline gives CDR1 MGHDK, CDR2 SYGVNS. This CDR3 comprises 15 residues. The germline V and J ends were trimmed by 3 bases and 5 bases, with 13 bases remaining between them. In DNA, the CDR3 is TGTGCCAGCAGTGAGCCAGGGGAGAGGACCGGGGAGCTGTTTTTT. Translated: CASSEPGERTGELFF.

The rearrangement links TRBV10-1 to TRBJ2-3; D unclear. V was shortened by 4 bases and J by 3 bases, with 8 bases between the two germline ends. Germline lookup yields CDR1 WNHNN and CDR2 SYGVQD (reference sequence). The CDR3 runs 13 residues. The CDR3 protein is CASSGWDTDTQYF. The CDR3 bases are TGCGCCAGCAGTGGATGGGATACAGATACGCAGTATTTT.

This rearrangement joins TRBV19 to TRBJ2-5; D may be TRBD1 or TRBD2 (7 bases each). Germline loops: CDR1 LNHDA, CDR2 SQIVND (reference sequence). The germline V and J ends were trimmed by 3 bases and 2 bases, with 13 bases remaining between them. The CDR3 runs 15 residues. The CDR3 region has the DNA TGTGCCAGTAGTATGGGCAGGGGGGGACAAGAGACCCAGTACTTC. Translated, it gives CASSMGRGGQETQYF.

The chain couples TRBV5-1 to TRBJ2-1; D not resolved. V was shortened by 0 bases and J by 7 bases, with 11 bases between the two germline ends. This CDR3 comprises 14 residues. CDR1 and CDR2 from the germline V gene are SGHRS and YFSETQ. The CDR3 region is CASSLGRLGNEQFF. The DNA for the CDR3 is TGCGCCAGCAGCTTGGGTCGCCTAGGGAATGAGCAGTTCTTC.

This clone was picked up a small number of times. The chain carries TRBV11-1 and TRBJ2-7; D perhaps matches TRBD2 (6 bases). CDR3 length equals 14 residues. CDR1 and CDR2 from the germline V gene are SGHAT and FQDESV (reference sequence). Trimming removed 3 bases at V and 7 bases at J, with 16 bases between. The CDR3 bases are TGTGCCAGCAGCTTCGGGCGGGGTTGGGGTGAGCAGTACTTC. Its translation: CASSFGRGWGEQYF.